Listed below are T cell receptor beta chains from one sample, sequenced in a study of blood T cell repertoires in COVID-19. Libraries were prepared by immunoSEQ multiplex PCR; TCRdb keeps only in-frame clonotypes and omits some of them. This table holds some 360,000 clones, around 90% found once. Material for sequencing was peripheral blood. The receptors here all came from a woman aged 55-75 years with COVID-19, enrolled during active disease. CDR3s leave out the opening cysteine and the closing phenylalanine or tryptophan. Some rows have no size entry. The others give once, few or many, or a class for an expanded clone.

v_call clone_size cdr3_length cdr3_aa
TRBV27 . 12 ASSLRQGPYEQY
TRBV14 . 13 ASSQDRGQATEAF
TRBV19 once 12 ASMWGRGQTEAF
TRBV5-1 . 11 ASSLQGSAPLH
TRBV19 . 13 ASSITRQEIYGYT
TRBV7-9 . 15 ASSFSLQGSGANVLT
TRBV5-1 . 11 ASSLQGRETQY
TRBV9 . 15 ASSVSPLAGGQETQY
TRBV2 once 10 ASSATNEKLF
TRBV11-1 . 12 ATSPPDRVETQY
TRBV15 . 12 ATSQITAGQPQH
TRBV3-1/TRBV3-2 once 14 ASSQTPEGANYGYT
TRBV28 . 11 ASSRGTGYGYT
TRBV15 . 14 ATSSTLGLAINEQF
TRBV7-2 . 13 ASSLGQNSNQPQH
TRBV7-3 . 14 ASSSTTSLFAGELF
TRBV7-3 . 11 ASSLIQGYEQY
TRBV11-2 . 13 ASSLEHSGRAEAF
TRBV5-5 . 12 ASSWGQGNYGYT
TRBV19 once 14 ASTLTTAISGNTIY